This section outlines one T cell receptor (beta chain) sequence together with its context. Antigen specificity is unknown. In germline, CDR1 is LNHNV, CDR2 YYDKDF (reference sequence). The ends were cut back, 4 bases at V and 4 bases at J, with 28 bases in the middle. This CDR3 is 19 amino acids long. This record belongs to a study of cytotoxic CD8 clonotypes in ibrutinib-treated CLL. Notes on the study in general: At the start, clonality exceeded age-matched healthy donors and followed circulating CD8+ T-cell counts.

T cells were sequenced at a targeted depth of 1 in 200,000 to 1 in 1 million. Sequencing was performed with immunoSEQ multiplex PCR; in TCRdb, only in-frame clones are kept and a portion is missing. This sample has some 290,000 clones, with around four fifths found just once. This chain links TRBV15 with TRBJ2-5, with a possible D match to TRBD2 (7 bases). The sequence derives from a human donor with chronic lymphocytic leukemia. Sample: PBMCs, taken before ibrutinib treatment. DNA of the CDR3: TGTGCCACCAGCACAGTCAGACAGGAGGAGCGGACTAGTTTAGAGACCCAGTACTTC. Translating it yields CATSTVRQEERTSLETQYF. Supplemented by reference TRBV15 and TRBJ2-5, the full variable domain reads DAMVIQNPRYQVTQFGKPVTLSCSQTLNHNVMYWYQQKSSQAPKLLFHYYDKDFNNEADTPDNFQSRRPNTSFCFLDIRSPGLGDTAMYLCATSTVRQEERTSLETQYFGPGTRLLVL.